What follows are 27 T cell receptor beta chains derived from one specimen sequenced in a study of post-analysis software for immune sequencing data (dated by TCRdb to about 2015). The paper's findings and limits, for the study overall: Significantly higher frequencies in patients than in controls were found for roughly 5 TRBV segments, including TRBV5-6, TRBV5-1 and TRBV20-1.

Library method: PCR. The sequencer was an Illumina HiSeq 2500. To reduce PCR and sequencing biases, unique molecular identifiers were built into the TCR beta cDNA libraries. TCRdb's own reprocessing of the public reads used fastp at Q25 and MiXCR and kept productive beta chains. Entries are consolidated by CDR3 protein sequence, retaining the most common genes and DNA. In this sample the table shows approximately 730,000 distinct CDR3 sequences, roughly 27% of which occur a single time. Clones ranked in the top ten supply more than 0.45% of the sample. These TCRs' antigens remain unknown. Sequencing was carried out using blood. The origin of the receptors is a girl aged 10-17 years with multiple sclerosis.

The chain is built from TRBV5-1 and TRBJ1-4; weak D call: TRBD1 (6 bases). The CDR3 spans 17 residues. The germline V gene encodes CDR1 SGHRS and CDR2 YFSETQ. V lost 4 bases and J 5 bases, leaving 21 bases between the germline ends. In nucleotides, the CDR3 is TGCGCCAGCAGCCTGCCCGTTTTCGGGCAGGGGAATGAAAAACTGTTTTTT. Translated: CASSLPVFGQGNEKLFF.

This clonotype has only a few counts. The chain recombines TRBV4-3 with TRBJ1-4; no clear D gene. Germline lookup yields CDR1 LGHNA and CDR2 YSLEER. The CDR3 has 21 amino acids. Deletions cut 1 base from V and 0 bases from J, with 24 bases between. The DNA of the CDR3 is TGCGCCAGCAGCCAAGCGGTCCTCCGGCTGACCAAGCCTGCAACTAATGAAAAACTGTTTTTT. Translating gives CASSQAVLRLTKPATNEKLFF.

The chain couples TRBV16 to TRBJ2-5, with a possible D match to TRBD2 (5 bases). V lost 0 bases to trimming and J lost 4 bases, with 12 bases between them. The germline gives CDR1 KGHSY, CDR2 FQNENV. CDR3 length equals 15 residues. CDR3 amino acids: CASSQSGGFPETQYF. CDR3 sequence (DNA): TGTGCCAGCAGCCAATCGGGCGGGTTCCCAGAGACCCAGTACTTC.

The chain has TRBV5-1 and TRBJ2-5; 14 bases fit TRBD2. The ends lost 4 bases at V and 4 bases at J; junction bases unmatched: 9. The CDR3 runs 17 residues. The germline V gene has CDR1 SGHRS and CDR2 YFSETQ. The CDR3 sequence is CASSPRPGTSGGETQYF. CDR3 nucleotide sequence: TGCGCCAGCAGCCCCAGACCCGGGACTAGCGGGGGAGAGACCCAGTACTTC.

This clonotype was detected ten times or more. The rearrangement links TRBV9 to TRBJ1-2; perhaps TRBD1 as D (5 bases). CDR1 SGDLS and CDR2 YYNGEE come from the germline V gene. The ends were cut back, 3 bases at V and 8 bases at J, with 14 bases in the middle. The length of the CDR3 is 13 residues. CDR3 in amino acids: CASSAGTLGGYTF. DNA for the CDR3: TGTGCCAGCAGCGCTGGGACCCTTGGGGGCTACACCTTC.

About this clonotype: The CDR3 end shows no conserved phenylalanine or tryptophan, and so a read error is likely. This sequence joins TRBV6-5 and TRBJ1-6; 11 bases are a match to TRBD1. This CDR3 comprises 16 residues. With V trimmed by 0 bases and J by 10 bases, 5 bases remained unmatched. Per germline, CDR1 MNHEY and CDR2 SVGAGI. The CDR3 sequence: CASSYSSGTGGSPLHC. The CDR3 DNA reads as TGTGCCAGCAGTTACTCATCCGGGACAGGGGGATCACCCCTCCACTGT.

This clonotype was counted a few times. The CDR3 DNA is TGCAGTGCTAGAGTTTCTAGCGGAGGGGAGACCCAGTACTTC. This gives the protein CSARVSSGGETQYF. The chain recombines TRBV20-1 with TRBJ2-4; 7 bases match TRBD2. The end of the DNA is better explained by TRBJ2-5, so the J call may be wrong. CDR1 DFQATT and CDR2 SNEGSKA come from the germline V gene (reference sequence). The CDR3 is 14 amino acids.

The chain employs TRBV20-1 and TRBJ2-7, with 11 nucleotides matching TRBD2. The CDR3 length is 16 residues. CDR1 DFQATT and CDR2 SNEGSKA come from the germline V gene (reference sequence). Trimming cost V 1 base and J 0 bases; bases outside gene matches: 5. CDR3 DNA: TGCAGTGCTAGAGGGACTAGCGGGCTCTCCTCCTACGAGCAGTACTTC. This sequence encodes CSARGTSGLSSYEQYF.

This clonotype has a handful of counts. This rearrangement joins TRBV20-1 to TRBJ2-3; 7 bases match TRBD2. Germline trimming cut 3 bases from V and 0 bases from J; bases unmatched to any gene: 6. CDR1 and CDR2 from the germline V gene are DFQATT and SNEGSKA (reference sequence). This CDR3 has 15 residues. The CDR3 here is CSASRSSGSTDTQYF. CDR3 in DNA: TGCAGTGCTAGTCGCTCTAGCGGTAGCACAGATACGCAGTATTTT.

This clonotype has a handful of counts. J is TRBJ2-1 and V is TRBV29-1; D call uncertain. Trimming removed 4 bases at V and 3 bases at J, with 16 bases between. This CDR3 spans 15 amino acids. Germline V gene sequence: CDR1 SQVTM, CDR2 ANQGSEA. The CDR3 loop reads CSVVGRELIYNEQFF. The CDR3 nucleotides read TGCAGCGTTGTAGGGCGAGAACTAATCTACAATGAGCAGTTCTTC.

This clonotype was recorded a few times. The gene calls are TRBV20-1 and TRBJ2-7; 12 positions match TRBD2. This CDR3 contains 17 residues. V shed 0 bases and J 7 bases; nucleotides not matched to a gene: 13. Germline CDR1 and CDR2: DFQATT and SNEGSKA (reference sequence). CDR3 nucleotides: TGCAGTGCTAGAGATTGGCGACTAGCGGGAGTGTTGGATGAGCAGTACTTC. Amino acids: CSARDWRLAGVLDEQYF.

This clonotype came up a few times. The chain is built from TRBV4-2 and TRBJ2-4; 8 nucleotides line up with TRBD1. The J call is uncertain, as TRBJ2-5 better fits the DNA end. Germline V gene lookup returns CDR1 LGHNA and CDR2 YNFKEQ. CDR3 length equals 16 residues. CDR3: CASSQVGRDRTETQYF. In nucleotides, the CDR3 is TGTGCCAGCAGCCAAGTGGGACGGGACAGGACGGAGACCCAGTACTTC.

This chain connects TRBV28 to TRBJ2-2; D gene uncertain. The CDR3 loop spans 17 amino acids. Germline CDR1 and CDR2: MDHEN and SYDVKM. V was shortened by 10 bases and J by 0 bases, with 21 bases between the two germline ends. The CDR3 sequence: CATSSIGQATNTGELFF. CDR3 coding DNA: TGTGCCACCTCGAGTATCGGGCAGGCCACGAACACCGGGGAGCTGTTTTTT.

The chain recombines TRBV9 with TRBJ1-4, with D possibly being TRBD1 (6 bases). Trimming pared 0 bases from V and 12 bases from J, leaving 15 bases between. The germline V gene encodes CDR1 SGDLS and CDR2 YYNGEE. The CDR3 covers 14 residues. The CDR3 coding sequence is TGTGCCAGCAGCGTAGCTATAGGAGGGGGGGAACTGTTTTTT. This encodes CASSVAIGGGELFF.

V is TRBV4-2 and J is TRBJ2-2; D gene ambiguous. Germline CDR1 reads LGHNA; CDR2 reads YNFKEQ. This CDR3 has 16 residues. V was cut by 0 bases and J by 2 bases, with 10 bases left in between. CDR3 sequence reads: CASSQESTQNTGELFF. The CDR3 coding sequence is TGTGCCAGCAGCCAAGAAAGCACTCAAAACACCGGGGAGCTGTTTTTT.

The rearrangement links TRBV2 to TRBJ2-7, with 9 positions matching TRBD2. The germline CDR1 and CDR2 sequences are SNHLY and FYNNEI. The ends lost 2 bases at V and 2 bases at J; junction bases unmatched: 4. This CDR3 contains 15 residues. The CDR3 region is CASSELAGFTYEQYF. The CDR3 region has the DNA TGTGCCAGCAGTGAACTAGCGGGATTCACCTACGAGCAGTACTTC.

Note on this clonotype: Here the CDR3 omits its conserved ending phenylalanine or tryptophan, so a read error is the likely source. V gene TRBV6-5 combines with J gene TRBJ2-1, with TRBD1 matching over 8 bases. The junction had 3 bases not matched to a gene; V was cut back by 4 bases and J by 1 base. Germline CDR1 reads MNHEY; CDR2 reads SVGAGI. This CDR3 region has 15 residues. The CDR3 is CASSSQGASYNEQFS. The CDR3 DNA follows: TGTGCCAGCAGTTCCCAGGGGGCTTCCTACAATGAGCAGTTCTCC.

This clonotype came up a few times. The chain combines TRBV7-9 with TRBJ1-1; D unclear. V lost 5 bases to trimming and J lost 2 bases, with 18 bases between them. There are 16 residues in the CDR3. The germline V gene encodes CDR1 SEHNR and CDR2 FQNEAQ (reference sequence). This CDR3 is CASSPASSTGNTEAFF. In DNA form, the CDR3 reads TGTGCCAGCAGCCCCGCTTCCTCAACGGGTAACACTGAAGCTTTCTTT.

This clonotype was counted a single time. The chain employs TRBV29-1 and TRBJ2-5; D is uncertain. This CDR3 comprises 11 residues. Germline CDR1 SQVTM, CDR2 ANQGSEA. Trimming pared 3 bases from V and 11 bases from J, leaving 13 bases between. As DNA, the CDR3 is TGCAGCGTTGACACATACAATGAGCAGTACTTC. Amino acid sequence: CSVDTYNEQYF.

Many counts were recorded for this clonotype. This rearrangement joins TRBV4-3 to TRBJ2-3; maybe TRBD2 (5 bases). Trimming left V 1 base short and J 0 bases short, with 8 bases between. This CDR3 contains 15 residues. Germline-derived CDR1 and CDR2 are LGHNA and YSLEER. CDR3 DNA: TGCGCCAGCAGCCAAGTCCGCGGGAGCACAGATACGCAGTATTTT. Protein sequence: CASSQVRGSTDTQYF.

The chain joins TRBV7-6 to TRBJ2-1; D possibly corresponds to TRBD2 (6 bases). V dropped 3 bases and J dropped 2 bases, with 26 bases sitting between them. This CDR3 is built from 20 residues. Germline V gene sequence: CDR1 SGHVS, CDR2 FNYEAQ. CDR3 loop: CASSLRAPYSAGQTYNEQFF. CDR3 nucleotide sequence: TGTGCCAGCAGCTTGAGGGCACCCTATTCAGCGGGCCAAACCTACAATGAGCAGTTCTTC.

Remarks on this clonotype: Just one base apart from a much larger clone, this may be a read error. This chain uses TRBV5-1 with TRBJ1-1; D remains ambiguous. This CDR3 region has 14 residues. CDR1 is SGHRS and CDR2 is YFSETQ in the germline V gene. Deletions cut 1 base from V and 0 bases from J, with 7 bases between. In nucleotides, the CDR3 is TGCGCCAGCAGCTTGACGACATTGAACACTGAAGCTTTCTTT. Protein sequence: CASSLTTLNTEAFF.

The chain joins TRBV7-9 to TRBJ1-2; TRBD1 agrees at 9 bases. CDR3 length: 16 amino acids. J was trimmed by 2 bases and V by 1 base; bases with no gene match: 5. Germline V gene sequence: CDR1 SEHNR, CDR2 FQNEAQ (reference sequence). The CDR3 sequence is CASSLVRTGANYGYTF. The CDR3 bases are TGTGCCAGCAGCTTAGTTCGGACAGGGGCCAACTATGGCTACACCTTC. Combining the CDR3 with reference TRBV7-9 and TRBJ1-2 gives the whole variable domain DTGVSQNPRHKITKRGQNVTFRCDPISEHNRLYWYRQTLGQGPEFLTYFQNEAQLEKSRLLSDRFSAERPKGSFSTLEIQRTEQGDSAMYLCASSLVRTGANYGYTFGSGTRLTVV.

In its sample, this clonotype was seen a few times. The genes are TRBV28 and TRBJ2-7, with 8 bases that match TRBD2. The ends lost 5 bases at V and 1 base at J; junction bases unmatched: 16. The CDR3 extends over 18 amino acids. CDR1 and CDR2 from the germline V gene are MDHEN and SYDVKM. CDR3 sequence reads: CASSPGVGTREGSYEQYF. CDR3 DNA: TGTGCCAGCAGTCCCGGGGTCGGGACTAGAGAAGGGTCCTACGAGCAGTACTTC.

The chain is built from TRBV6-1 and TRBJ2-5, with D possibly being TRBD2 (7 bases). The CDR3 loop spans 16 amino acids. V gave up 8 bases and J gave up 0 bases, with 19 bases separating them. CDR1 MNHNS and CDR2 SASEGT come from the germline V gene. This CDR3 is CASSVREGGYQETQYF. In DNA, the CDR3 is TGTGCCAGCTCTGTTCGTGAGGGGGGGTACCAAGAGACCCAGTACTTC.

This chain connects TRBV4-1 to TRBJ2-3, with 7 nucleotides matching TRBD1. The CDR3 sequence is 16 residues long. The V gene's germline CDR1 is MGHRA and CDR2 YSYEKL. Trimming took 2 bases from V and 4 from J; bases not matched to a gene: 9. The DNA of the CDR3 is TGCGCCAGCAGCCAACCGCGACAGGGTTTCGCAGATACGCAGTATTTT. This codes for CASSQPRQGFADTQYF.

CDR3 residues: CSAREGGTQREQYF. The DNA of the CDR3 is TGCAGTGCTAGAGAGGGCGGGACCCAAAGGGAGCAGTACTTC. V usage is TRBV20-1 and J usage is TRBJ2-5; TRBD2 is a possible D gene (6 bases). The CDR3 spans 14 residues. Deletions cut 0 bases from V and 11 bases from J, with 19 bases between. The germline gives CDR1 DFQATT, CDR2 SNEGSKA (reference sequence).